The source of this TCR beta chain is a study of T cell clonotyping in hematopoietic cell transplantation. Germline trimming cut 3 bases from V and 7 bases from J; bases unmatched to any gene: 9. Germline V gives CDR1 SGHNT, CDR2 YYREEE (reference sequence). The CDR3 sequence is 15 residues long. Method: immunoSEQ multiplex PCR; TCRdb's copy keeps in-frame clones and lacks some. The sample carries 65,000 to 80,000 clones, almost 97% recorded once. Time point of the sample: recipient sample about 28 days before transplant, after cytoreduction. This clonotype originated in a woman aged 45-65 years with acute myeloid leukemia. Some clones in this sample may be carry-over from other donors' samples. The rearrangement joins TRBV5-4 to TRBJ2-3; TRBD1 aligns across 9 bases. Sequenced material: peripheral blood mononuclear cells, taken before stem cell transplant. The chain's CDR3 is CASSYPQGALNTQYF. CDR3 nucleotide sequence: TGTGCCAGCAGCTACCCACAGGGGGCGCTAAATACGCAGTATTTT.